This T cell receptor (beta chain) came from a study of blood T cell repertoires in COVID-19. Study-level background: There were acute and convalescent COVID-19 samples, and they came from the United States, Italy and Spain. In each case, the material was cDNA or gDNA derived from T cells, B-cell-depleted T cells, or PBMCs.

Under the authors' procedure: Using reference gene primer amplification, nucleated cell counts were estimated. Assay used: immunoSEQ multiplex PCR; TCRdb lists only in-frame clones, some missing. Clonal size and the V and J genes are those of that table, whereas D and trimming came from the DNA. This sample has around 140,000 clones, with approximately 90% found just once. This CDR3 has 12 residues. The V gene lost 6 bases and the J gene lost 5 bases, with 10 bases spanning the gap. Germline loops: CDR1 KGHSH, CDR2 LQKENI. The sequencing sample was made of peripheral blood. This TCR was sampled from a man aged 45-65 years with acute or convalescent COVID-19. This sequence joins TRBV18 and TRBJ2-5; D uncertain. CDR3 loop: CASSTVAETQYF. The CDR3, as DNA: TGTGCCAGCTCCACAGTTGCGGAGACCCAGTACTTC.